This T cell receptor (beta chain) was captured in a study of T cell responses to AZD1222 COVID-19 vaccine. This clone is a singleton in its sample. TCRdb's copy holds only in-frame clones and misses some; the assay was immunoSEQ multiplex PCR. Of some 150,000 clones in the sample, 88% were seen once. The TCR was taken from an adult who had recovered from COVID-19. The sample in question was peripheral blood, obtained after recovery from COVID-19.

The CDR3 nucleotides are TGTGCCACCAGTGATGCAGGGGTAGGGGAAAAACTGTTTTTT. As protein: CATSDAGVGEKLFF. The chain has TRBV24-1 and TRBJ1-4; D might be TRBD1 (6 bases). V lost 3 bases to trimming and J lost 8 bases, with 12 bases between them. Germline CDR1 is KGHDR and CDR2 is SFDVKD. The CDR3 has 14 residues.